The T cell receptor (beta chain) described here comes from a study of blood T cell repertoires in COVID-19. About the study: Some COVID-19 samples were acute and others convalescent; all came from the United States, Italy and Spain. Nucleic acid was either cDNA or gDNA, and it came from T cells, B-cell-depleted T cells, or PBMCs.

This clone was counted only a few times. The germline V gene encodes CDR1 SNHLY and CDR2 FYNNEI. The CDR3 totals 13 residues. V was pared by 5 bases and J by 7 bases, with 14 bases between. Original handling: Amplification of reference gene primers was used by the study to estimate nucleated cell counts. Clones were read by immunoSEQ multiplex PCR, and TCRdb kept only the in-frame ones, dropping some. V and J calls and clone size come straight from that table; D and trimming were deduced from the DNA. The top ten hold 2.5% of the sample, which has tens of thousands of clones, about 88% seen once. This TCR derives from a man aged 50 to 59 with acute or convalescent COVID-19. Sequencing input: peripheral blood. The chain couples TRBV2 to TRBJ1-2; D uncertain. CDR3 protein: CASSRDPTGGYTF. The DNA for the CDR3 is TGTGCCAGCAGTCGCGATCCGACGGGTGGCTACACCTTC.